This passage covers 14 T cell receptor beta chains from one sample sequenced in a study of blood T cell repertoires in COVID-19. The method was immunoSEQ multiplex PCR; TCRdb's version includes in-frame clones alone and lacks a portion of them. The table records about 210,000 clones, roughly 75% of them present only once. The sample comprised peripheral blood. Source of these receptors: a woman in her seventies with acute or convalescent COVID-19.

The chain is built from TRBV7-2 and TRBJ2-7, with 9 bases matching TRBD2. Trimming at V came to 5 bases and at J to 3 bases, leaving 8 bases not matched to a gene. Germline values: CDR1 SGHTA, CDR2 FQGNSA. The length of the CDR3 is 15 residues. The CDR3 spells CASSPGGAGGYEQYF. The CDR3 coding sequence is TGTGCCAGCAGCCCAGGGGGAGCGGGGGGCTACGAGCAGTACTTC.

This clone showed up just a few times. The chain joins TRBV11-2 to TRBJ1-2, with 11 bases that match TRBD1. Germline CDR1 reads SGHAT; CDR2 reads FQNNGV. The CDR3 runs 16 residues. V gave up 6 bases and J gave up 2 bases; unmatched junction bases: 8. CDR3 in DNA: TGTGCCAGCAGTTTACAAAGGACAGGGGGCAACTATGGCTACACCTTC. Its translation: CASSLQRTGGNYGYTF.

The chain employs TRBV7-2 and TRBJ1-6, with D tentatively TRBD1 (5 bases). The germline CDR1 and CDR2 sequences are SGHTA and FQGNSA. The V end lost 5 bases, the J end lost 7 bases, and 18 bases lay between the germline ends. CDR3 length: 16 residues. The DNA for the CDR3 is TGTGCCAGCAGCCCCTCGTATAGTCCAGGGAATTCACCCCTCCACTTT. Encoded protein: CASSPSYSPGNSPLHF. Full variable domain (remainder filled in from reference TRBV7-2 and TRBJ1-6): GAGVSQSPSNKVTEKGKDVELRCDPISGHTALYWYRQSLGQGLEFLIYFQGNSAPDKSGLPSDRFSAERTGGSVSTLTIQRTQQEDSAVYLCASSPSYSPGNSPLHFGNGTRLTVT.

This clone has more than one count but fewer than ten. V and J are TRBV7-2 and TRBJ2-1; 7 bases match TRBD1. V lost 10 bases, J lost 4 bases, and 13 bases stayed unmatched. CDR3 length equals 15 residues. Germline V gene data show CDR1 as SGHTA and CDR2 as FQGNSA. This chain's CDR3 is CATTHGQADYNEQFF. CDR3 DNA: TGTGCCACCACTCATGGACAGGCCGATTACAATGAGCAGTTCTTC. Combining the CDR3 with reference TRBV7-2 and TRBJ2-1 gives the whole variable domain GAGVSQSPSNKVTEKGKDVELRCDPISGHTALYWYRQSLGQGLEFLIYFQGNSAPDKSGLPSDRFSAERTGGSVSTLTIQRTQQEDSAVYLCATTHGQADYNEQFFGPGTRLTVL.

This chain uses TRBV4-1 with TRBJ1-4; 9 bases align to TRBD1. CDR1 and CDR2 (germline): MGHRA, YSYEKL. This CDR3 is built from 14 residues. The V and J ends lost 8 bases and 11 bases, in that order; junction bases with no gene match: 12. In DNA, the CDR3 is TGCGCCAGCCGCTCGACAGGGGGAGATGGGAAACTGTTTTTT. Its protein product is CASRSTGGDGKLFF.

This chain links TRBV12-3 or TRBV12-4 with TRBJ2-5; TRBD2 is a possible D gene (6 bases). Deletions cut 3 bases from V and 4 bases from J, with 9 bases between. This CDR3 has 13 residues. The CDR3 protein is CASSFAGIETQYF. The CDR3 region has the DNA TGTGCCAGCAGTTTTGCGGGGATAGAGACCCAGTACTTC.

The chain employs TRBV5-4 and TRBJ2-1; 9 bases match TRBD2. The V gene end was trimmed by 2 bases and the J gene end by 9 bases; junction bases not matched to a gene: 0. The CDR3 runs 12 residues. CDR1 SGHNT and CDR2 YYREEE come from the germline V gene (reference sequence). CDR3 in DNA: TGTGCCAGCAGCTTACTAGCGGGTGAGCAGTTCTTC. It translates to CASSLLAGEQFF.

This chain connects TRBV24-1 to TRBJ2-3, with D hard to call. Looked up from germline, CDR1 is KGHDR and CDR2 is SFDVKD. Between the trimmed V and J ends, which lost 3 bases and 1 base, there was a span of 10 bases. The CDR3 length is 15 residues. CDR3 amino acids: CATSDPYLGTDTQYF. CDR3 sequence (DNA): TGTGCCACCAGTGATCCGTACCTAGGCACAGATACGCAGTATTTT.

CDR3 loop: CASSQLLEGTDSKETQYF. The DNA of the CDR3 is TGTGCCAGCAGCCAATTGCTGGAGGGCACCGATTCGAAAGAGACCCAGTACTTC. This chain connects TRBV3-1 (or the pseudogene TRBV3-2) to TRBJ2-5, with a possible D match to TRBD2 (6 bases). Trimming pared 2 bases from V and 3 bases from J, leaving 22 bases between. From germline, CDR1 is LGHDT and CDR2 YNNKEL (reference sequence). The CDR3 totals 18 residues.

This chain joins TRBV5-1 and TRBJ2-2, with D possibly being TRBD1 (6 bases). Trimming removed 5 bases at V and 7 bases at J, with 15 bases between. The CDR3 has 14 amino acids. CDR1 SGHRS and CDR2 YFSETQ come from the germline V gene. Here the CDR3 DNA reads TGCGCCAGCAGTACAGGGCTCGAAGACGGGGAGCTGTTTTTT. Amino acid sequence: CASSTGLEDGELFF.

This chain joins TRBV10-3 and TRBJ2-7; D might be TRBD2 (6 bases). Looked up from germline, CDR1 is ENHRY and CDR2 is SYGVKD. This CDR3 is 15 amino acids long. The V end was cut by 2 bases, the J end by 2 bases, with 13 bases between. CDR3 coding DNA: TGTGCCATCAGTGAGGGATTAGGAGGGCCCTACGAGCAGTACGTC. This sequence encodes CAISEGLGGPYEQYV.

The rearrangement links TRBV19 to TRBJ2-5, with D uncertain. V lost 1 base to trimming and J lost 2 bases, with 5 bases between them. The CDR3 length is 13 residues. Germline assignment: CDR1 LNHDA and CDR2 SQIVND (reference sequence). CDR3: CASSIGSQETQYF. CDR3 coding DNA: TGTGCCAGTAGTATAGGTAGTCAAGAGACCCAGTACTTC.

The rearrangement uses TRBV6-5 and TRBJ1-4; D possibly corresponds to TRBD1 (5 bases). V was shortened by 2 bases and J by 8 bases, with 12 bases between the two germline ends. Germline V gives CDR1 MNHEY, CDR2 SVGAGI. CDR3 length: 14 residues. CDR3 in DNA: TGTGCCAGCAGTTACGGTCAGGGCGGAGAAAAACTGTTTTTT. It is translated as CASSYGQGGEKLFF.

V gene TRBV27 combines with J gene TRBJ2-6; TRBD2 matches at 8 bases. The CDR3 is made up of 21 amino acids. Germline CDR1 and CDR2: MNHEY and SMNVEV (reference sequence). The ends lost 5 bases at V and 2 bases at J; junction bases unmatched: 20. DNA for the CDR3: TGTGCCAGCAGTCCCCCCCCTCACCGGGGGGGAAAACCGACTGGGGCCAACGTCCTGACTTTC. Translating gives CASSPPPHRGGKPTGANVLTF.